This T cell receptor (beta chain) was sequenced for a study of a mutant IDH1 vaccine in newly diagnosed glioma. Study details: Of treated patients, around 60% were men and roughly 38% women, averaging around 39 years. Patients were pretreated with radiotherapy, temozolomide, or both, mostly both. Visit V12 was scheduled at week 35 and visit V13 at week 47.

Sequencing used immunoSEQ multiplex PCR; TCRdb keeps in-frame clones, though not all of them. The sample contains roughly 54,000 clones, about 85% of which appear only once. Sample time point: week 35, safety follow-up. It was 300 ug of mutant IDH1 20-mer peptide that made up each vaccine dose, given with topical imiquimod. Germline values: CDR1 MNHEY, CDR2 SVGAGI. The CDR3 extends over 15 amino acids. J gave up 2 bases and V 6 bases, and 5 bases lay outside the gene matches. Regarding this clone: Its specificity is not known.

The rearrangement uses TRBV6-5 and TRBJ1-5; 9 bases agree with TRBD1. The receptor was derived from a woman younger than 30 with glioma. The material was PBMCs, obtained from a glioma patient whose treatment included an IDH1 peptide vaccine. The CDR3 loop reads CASRARTGGNQPQHF. In nucleotides, the CDR3 is TGTGCCAGCAGGGCCAGGACAGGGGGCAATCAGCCCCAGCATTTT.